This T cell receptor beta chain was observed in a study of shared clonotypes between healthy human individuals. V was trimmed by 3 bases and J by 0 bases, leaving 3 bases between them. Germline V CDR1 and CDR2: SGHTA, FQGNSA. The CDR3 is 13 residues long. This clone showed up many times. What it binds is not known. This sample also contains other DNA sequences that code for the same CDR3. Findings and caveats of the study: Among several donors, roughly 5.5% of naive CD4 clonotypes were found in common.

Clones were read by immunoSEQ multiplex PCR, and TCRdb kept only the in-frame ones, dropping some. Among 600,000 to 750,000 clones listed, roughly 72% were seen once. Sequenced input: memory CD4+ T cells sorted from blood. Specified subset: CD45RA-negative fraction. The source of this sequence is a woman under 40 in good health. The chain uses TRBV7-2 and TRBJ1-5; D remains ambiguous. Here the CDR3 reads CASSFYSNQPQHF. CDR3 nucleotide sequence: TGTGCCAGCAGCTTCTATAGCAATCAGCCCCAGCATTTT.